This T cell receptor beta chain was sequenced in a study of OX40 agonist ivuxolimab in advanced cancers. Regarding the complete study: Ivuxolimab, which targeted the costimulatory receptor OX40 (CD134), was an agonistic, fully human IgG2 monoclonal antibody. Intravenous ivuxolimab was administered to patients every 2 weeks at six dose levels: 0.01, 0.1, 0.3, 1.5, 3 and 10 mg/kg. The point of sequencing TCRbeta in the periphery was to test whether ivuxolimab changed TCR sequence diversity and drove clonal T-cell expansion. Patients were allowed to have had prior anti-PD-1, anti-PD-L1 or anti-CTLA-4 therapy, and less than 45% of the dose-escalation patients had previously received checkpoint inhibitors. Of the approximately 53 patients in dose escalation, 19 had hepatocellular carcinoma, about 15 had melanoma, 9 had renal cell carcinoma and 9 had head and neck cancer. Partial responses occurred in three dose-escalation patients: two with cutaneous melanoma and one with hepatocellular carcinoma. In the dose-escalation cohort, 82.7% of patients were male, and the mean age was approximately 60 years, with a range of roughly 23 to 85. The paper describes the monotherapy dose-escalation part (N ≈ 52 patients) of the phase I trial of ivuxolimab. Summary of the overall study and its limitations: Low levels of normalized T-cell clonal expansion were also seen in some patients who did not respond. Which antigens the clonally expanded peripheral T cells were specific for was not determined. Clonal expansion of both CD4+ and CD8+ blood T cells was observed from baseline to week 6 at doses 0.1 to 3.0 mg/kg. Partial responders in the 0.1-3.0 mg/kg groups had among the lowest normalized peripheral clonal expansion, especially among CD8+ T cells. After ivuxolimab, more expanded clones were found on average in CD8+ T cells than in CD4+ T cells.

A word on this clone: It has no known antigen specificity. Base qualities are missing; no much larger clone stands one base away.

Inclusive of the bounding cysteine and phenylalanine, the CDR3 is 19 residues long. The retained sequence is limited to the CDR3, 57 bases, with the frame set at the first base. To sequence the TCRbeta CDR3 region, genomic DNA was isolated from the sorted cells. The immunoSEQ Assay was used for sequencing of TCRbeta CDR3 regions. TCRdb took this table from immuneACCESS and kept in-frame rearrangements with V and J called. Such tables lack part of the clones; where checked against another copy, unresolved V genes explain under half of the gap, and the rest is unexplained. A total of over 90,000 clones appear in this sample, 85% to 90% of them only once. The leading ten clones occupy less than 6.5% of the sample. The trial excluded patients who had a history of autoimmune disease or were on systemic immunosuppression. Peripheral blood for TCR sequencing was collected from all dose cohorts at baseline, on cycle 4 day 1, and on cycle 7 day 1. Samples came from an open-label, multicenter, first-in-human phase I dose-escalation trial of ivuxolimab. Adults with locally advanced or metastatic melanoma, renal cell carcinoma, hepatocellular carcinoma or head and neck squamous cell carcinoma were enrolled in the trial. CD4+ and CD8+ T cells were sorted separately from peripheral blood before TCR sequencing.

The rearrangement combines TRBV21-1 with TRBJ1-1. TRBV21-1 is recorded as a pseudogene. This clonotype originated in an adult with an advanced solid tumor such as melanoma, head and neck, liver or kidney cancer. The specimen comprised CD4+ or CD8+ T cells sorted from blood, sampled in a trial of the OX40 agonist ivuxolimab. In nucleotides, the sequence is TGTGCCAGCAGCAAAGAGATGGGGTCGACACCCCCTGGGACCACTGAAGCTTTCTTT. Its amino acids are CASSKEMGSTPPGTTEAFF.